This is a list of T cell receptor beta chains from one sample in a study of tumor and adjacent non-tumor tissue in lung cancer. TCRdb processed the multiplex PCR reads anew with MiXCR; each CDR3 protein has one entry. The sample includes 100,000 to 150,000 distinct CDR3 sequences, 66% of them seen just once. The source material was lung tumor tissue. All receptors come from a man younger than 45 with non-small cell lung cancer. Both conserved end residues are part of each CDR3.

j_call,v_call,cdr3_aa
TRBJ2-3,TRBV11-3,CASSWLGPRDTQYF
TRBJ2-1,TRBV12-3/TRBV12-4,CVSSPLIAGGIFF
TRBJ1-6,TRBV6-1,CASREDPSGNNSPLHF
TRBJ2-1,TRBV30,CACAVAGQFDNEQFF
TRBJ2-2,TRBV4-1,CASSHRRWCGEDTGELLF
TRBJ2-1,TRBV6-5,CVSSSQTGYWNEQFF
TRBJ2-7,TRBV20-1,CWAVAGGTYEQYF
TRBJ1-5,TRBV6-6,CASSYHRGYSNQPQHF
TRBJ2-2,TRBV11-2,CASNSFLAGRNTGELFF
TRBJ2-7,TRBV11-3,CASSLGIGVYEQYF
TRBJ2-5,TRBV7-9,CTSSGGSQETQYF
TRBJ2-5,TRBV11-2,CASSLVGGTGGAEIQCF
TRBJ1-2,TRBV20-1,CSGRVTGTDGYGYTF